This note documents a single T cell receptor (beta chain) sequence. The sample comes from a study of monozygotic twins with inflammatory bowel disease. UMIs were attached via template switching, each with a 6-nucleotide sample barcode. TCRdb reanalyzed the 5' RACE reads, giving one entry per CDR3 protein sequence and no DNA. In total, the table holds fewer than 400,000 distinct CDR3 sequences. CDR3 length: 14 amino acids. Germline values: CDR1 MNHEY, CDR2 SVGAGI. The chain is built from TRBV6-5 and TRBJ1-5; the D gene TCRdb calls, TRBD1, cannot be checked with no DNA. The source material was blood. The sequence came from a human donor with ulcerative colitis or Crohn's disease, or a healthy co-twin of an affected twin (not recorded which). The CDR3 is CASSYNRVDQPQHF.